These 25 T cell receptor beta chains were sequenced from one sample in a study of Ad26.COV2.S vaccination and SARS-CoV-2 variants. Sample treatment: 15 to 20 received Ad26.COV2.S at low or high dose, single or two shots; about five received placebo; per-sample allocation not given. Samples were taken on day 63 after the first vaccine or placebo injection. Some clones are missing from TCRdb's copy, which holds only in-frame ones; the method was immunoSEQ multiplex PCR. This table holds approximately 340,000 clones, 70% to 90% found once. This specimen was peripheral blood, taken in a trial of Ad26.COV2.S vaccine versus placebo. These receptors all stem from a person between 18 and 59 years old who received the Ad26.COV2.S COVID-19 vaccine or a placebo.

The chain has TRBV5-4 and TRBJ2-7; D may match TRBD1 or TRBD2 (6 bases each). Germline CDR1 and CDR2: SGHNT and YYREEE (reference sequence). V was shortened by 0 bases and J by 4 bases, with 20 bases between the two germline ends. The CDR3 contains 17 residues. CDR3 coding DNA: TGTGCCAGCAGCTTGGGCGGGATTCCGGGGGCAAAGTACGAGCAGTACTTC. Amino acids: CASSLGGIPGAKYEQYF.

The chain is built from TRBV6-2 or TRBV6-3 and TRBJ1-2; D gene unclear. Germline V gene lookup returns CDR1 MNHEY and CDR2 SVGEGT. Deletions cut 5 bases from V and 0 bases from J, with 16 bases between. The CDR3 is 16 residues long. CDR3 sequence (DNA): TGTGCCAGCAGTAAACGCGGTGGGAGAACTAACTATGGCTACACCTTC. As protein: CASSKRGGRTNYGYTF.

The chain recombines TRBV6-2 or TRBV6-3 with TRBJ2-1, with no clear D. CDR3 length: 17 residues. Germline CDR1 is MNHEY and CDR2 is SVGEGT. Trimming removed 4 bases at V and 6 bases at J, with 22 bases between. CDR3 nucleotides: TGTGCCAGCAGTTCCGTTAGTGGTCGCAGAGCCTCCAATGAGCAGTTCTTC. Translated, it gives CASSSVSGRRASNEQFF.

This chain connects TRBV5-1 to TRBJ2-2; no clear D gene. CDR1 and CDR2 (germline): SGHRS, YFSETQ. This CDR3 spans 15 amino acids. V was pared by 3 bases and J by 1 base, with 10 bases between. Written as DNA, the CDR3 is TGCGCCAGCAGCTCAACCTTTGAGAACACCGGGGAGCTGTTTTTT. This codes for CASSSTFENTGELFF.

This chain uses TRBV6-5 with TRBJ2-1, with 8 bases matching TRBD1. J lost 8 bases, V lost 7 bases, and 4 bases had no gene match. CDR1 and CDR2 (germline): MNHEY, SVGAGI. The CDR3 runs 12 residues. The CDR3 DNA follows: TGTGCCAGCACCTCAGGGGGCGATGAGCAGTTCTTC. Protein: CASTSGGDEQFF.

The V call is TRBV9, the J call TRBJ2-5, with TRBD2 as a possible D gene (6 bases). Germline V gene data show CDR1 as SGDLS and CDR2 as YYNGEE. Between the trimmed V and J ends, which lost 3 bases and 2 bases, there was a span of 11 bases. The CDR3 has 14 amino acids. CDR3 DNA: TGTGCCAGCAGCGCAGGGACTTTACAAGAGACCCAGTACTTC. Protein: CASSAGTLQETQYF.

The genes are TRBV5-1 and TRBJ2-1; possible D gene TRBD2, 5 bases. The CDR3 totals 14 residues. CDR1 SGHRS and CDR2 YFSETQ come from the germline V gene. V was trimmed by 7 bases and J by 3 bases, leaving 14 bases between them. The CDR3 sequence: CASGSREFYNEQFF. In DNA form, the CDR3 reads TGCGCCAGCGGCTCTAGGGAGTTCTACAATGAGCAGTTCTTC.

This rearrangement joins TRBV27 to TRBJ2-3; 7 bases map to TRBD1. CDR1 is MNHEY, CDR2 SMNVEV, per germline (reference sequence). This CDR3 is 14 amino acids long. V shed 2 bases and J 6 bases; nucleotides not matched to a gene: 5. The CDR3 reads CASSLNTGADTQYF. The CDR3 coding sequence is TGTGCCAGCAGTTTAAATACAGGGGCTGATACGCAGTATTTT.

This chain links TRBV7-9 with TRBJ1-1, with D tentatively TRBD1 (6 bases). Trimming cost V 3 bases and J 1 base, with 15 bases left between them. Germline V lookup: CDR1 SEHNR, CDR2 FQNEAQ (reference sequence). The length of the CDR3 is 16 residues. The DNA for the CDR3 is TGTGCCAGCAGCTTCAGTGGGCGGGGGGCGAACACTGAAGCTTTCTTT. Its translation is CASSFSGRGANTEAFF.

The chain joins TRBV25-1 to TRBJ2-7, with D unresolved. CDR1 and CDR2 (germline): MGHDK, SYGVNS. The CDR3 is made up of 12 amino acids. Trimming pared 6 bases from V and 6 bases from J, leaving 12 bases between. CDR3 residues: CASSLGVFEQYF. CDR3 bases: TGTGCCAGCAGCCTTGGGGTTTTCGAGCAGTACTTC.

The gene calls are TRBV14 and TRBJ2-2; TRBD1 agrees at 7 bases. The J segment lost 0 bases and the V segment lost 5 bases, leaving 0 bases of the junction unmatched. This CDR3 comprises 14 residues. CDR1 and CDR2 from the germline V gene are SGHDN and FVKESK. CDR3 nucleotide sequence: TGTGCCAGCAGCACAGGGGCGAACACCGGGGAGCTGTTTTTT. Translating it yields CASSTGANTGELFF.

The chain carries TRBV9 and TRBJ2-5; 7 positions agree with TRBD1. This CDR3 has 15 amino acids. Germline lookup yields CDR1 SGDLS and CDR2 YYNGEE. Trimming cost V 4 bases and J 1 base; bases outside gene matches: 7. The CDR3 reads CASSKRDRSQETQYF. Here the CDR3 DNA reads TGTGCCAGCAGCAAAAGGGACAGAAGCCAAGAGACCCAGTACTTC.

The chain is built from TRBV6-5 and TRBJ2-3, with D possibly being TRBD2 (6 bases). Germline V gives CDR1 MNHEY, CDR2 SVGAGI. The CDR3 contains 15 residues. Trimming removed 6 bases from V and 2 bases from J, with 15 bases in between. CDR3 sequence: CASRVVAENTDTQYF. The CDR3 bases are TGTGCCAGCAGGGTGGTAGCGGAAAACACAGATACGCAGTATTTT.

The chain employs TRBV14 and TRBJ1-2; the D gene is possibly TRBD1 (6 bases). V was clipped by 0 bases and J by 8 bases, with 19 bases between them. Germline values: CDR1 SGHDN, CDR2 FVKESK. The length of the CDR3 is 16 residues. In nucleotides, the CDR3 is TGTGCCAGCAGCCAAGATCTTTCAGGGGCTGGAGAGGGCTACACCTTC. Protein: CASSQDLSGAGEGYTF.

J is TRBJ2-1 and V is TRBV19; D call uncertain. Germline lookup yields CDR1 LNHDA and CDR2 SQIVND (reference sequence). V lost 6 bases, J lost 8 bases, and 11 bases lay in between. This CDR3 comprises 12 residues. The CDR3 nucleotides read TGTGCCAGTAGCCCCGCCCGGTATGAGCAGTTCTTC. As protein: CASSPARYEQFF.

The chain uses TRBV14 and TRBJ2-6; D possibly uses TRBD1 or TRBD2 (6 bases each). V was shortened by 2 bases and J by 5 bases, with 13 bases between the two germline ends. CDR1 is SGHDN, CDR2 FVKESK, per germline. This CDR3 is 16 amino acids long. This chain's CDR3 is CASSQFGGLWANVLTF. The CDR3 nucleotides are TGTGCCAGCAGCCAATTTGGGGGGCTCTGGGCCAACGTCCTGACTTTC.

This chain uses TRBV7-9 with TRBJ1-1, with 7 bases identical to TRBD1. There are 13 residues in the CDR3. V was pared by 4 bases and J by 10 bases, with 9 bases of the junction left unmatched. Germline CDR1 and CDR2: SEHNR and FQNEAQ (reference sequence). The CDR3 is CASSWLGGAGAFF. The CDR3 DNA reads as TGTGCCAGCAGCTGGTTAGGGGGCGCGGGAGCTTTCTTT.

This chain links TRBV24-1 with TRBJ1-5; D unresolved. Trimming removed 4 bases from V and 0 bases from J, with 6 bases in between. This CDR3 is built from 14 residues. Germline V gene data show CDR1 as KGHDR and CDR2 as SFDVKD. CDR3 loop: CATSDRNSNQPQHF. CDR3 in DNA: TGTGCCACCAGTGACCGGAATAGCAATCAGCCCCAGCATTTT.

This clone was found once. The genes are TRBV3-1 (or the pseudogene TRBV3-2) and TRBJ1-2, with D perhaps matching TRBD1 (6 bases). Per germline, CDR1 LGHDT and CDR2 YNNKEL (reference sequence). CDR3 length equals 15 residues. Deletions cut 4 bases from V and 0 bases from J, with 12 bases between. The CDR3 coding sequence is TGTGCCAGCAGCCCGGGCCGGGACACTAACTATGGCTACACCTTC. It codes for CASSPGRDTNYGYTF.

This chain joins TRBV30 and TRBJ1-2, with 12 bases that match TRBD1. The CDR3 is 14 residues long. Germline lookup yields CDR1 GTSNPN and CDR2 SVGIG (reference sequence). Trimming cost V 3 bases and J 5 bases; bases outside gene matches: 4. The CDR3 coding sequence is TGTGCCTGGAGCCGGGACAGGGGGCTGTATGGCTACACCTTC. Translated, it gives CAWSRDRGLYGYTF.

The chain joins TRBV18 to TRBJ2-7; D may be TRBD1 or TRBD2 (5 bases each). CDR3 length equals 13 residues. The germline V and J ends were trimmed by 0 bases and 7 bases, with 10 bases remaining between them. Germline V gene sequence: CDR1 KGHSH, CDR2 LQKENI. The CDR3 nucleotides are TGTGCCAGCTCACCACCCAAATGGGGGGAGCAGTACTTC. Translation gives CASSPPKWGEQYF.

The chain employs TRBV11-3 and TRBJ2-7; TRBD2 aligns across 11 bases. CDR1 and CDR2 from the germline V gene are SGHNT and YENEEA. J gave up 1 base and V 5 bases, and 4 bases lay outside the gene matches. The CDR3 is made up of 15 amino acids. This CDR3 is CASSLGTSGSYEQYF. The DNA for the CDR3 is TGTGCCAGCAGCCTCGGGACTAGCGGTTCCTACGAGCAGTACTTC.

This clone was seen a handful of times. This chain connects TRBV6-5 to TRBJ2-7; TRBD2 might be the D (7 bases). Trimming left V 5 bases short and J 5 bases short, with 13 bases between. This CDR3 has 13 residues. Germline CDR1 and CDR2: MNHEY and SVGAGI. The CDR3 loop reads CASSRGGTNEQYF. The CDR3 DNA reads as TGTGCCAGCAGTCGCGGGGGCACCAACGAGCAGTACTTC.

V is TRBV24-1 and J is TRBJ1-5, with D possibly being TRBD1 (5 bases). This CDR3 has 14 amino acids. The V gene lost 4 bases and the J gene lost 4 bases, with 10 bases spanning the gap. The germline V gene has CDR1 KGHDR and CDR2 SFDVKD. CDR3 DNA: TGTGCCACCAGTGAACTCGACAGTAATCAGCCCCAGCATTTT. Encoded protein: CATSELDSNQPQHF.

On this clone: Relative to the germline gene, one junction end is altered; a read error may explain this. J is TRBJ2-5 and V is TRBV5-4; D is uncertain. The CDR3 is made up of 13 amino acids. CDR1 is SGHNT and CDR2 is YYREEE in the germline V gene (reference sequence). CDR3 in DNA: TGTGCCAGCAGCCCTGACTCGCAAGGGACCCAGTACTTC. The encoded protein is CASSPDSQGTQYF.